These 4 T cell receptor beta chains came from one sample sequenced in a study of blood T cell repertoires in COVID-19. Assay: immunoSEQ multiplex PCR; the TCRdb copy retains only in-frame clones and omits some. This table holds a few hundred thousand clones, roughly 86% found once. Sequenced input: PBMCs or T cells enriched from blood (not recorded which). All receptors derive from a woman aged 45-65 years who had recovered from COVID-19.

This sequence joins TRBV3-1 (or the pseudogene TRBV3-2) and TRBJ2-3; 11 bases align to TRBD2. CDR1 and CDR2 (germline): LGHDT, YNNKEL (reference sequence). The CDR3 consists of 17 residues. V lost 1 base, J lost 0 bases, and 3 bases stayed unmatched. The CDR3 loop is CASSQGRLAGSTDTQYF. The DNA of the CDR3 is TGTGCCAGCAGCCAAGGGAGACTAGCGGGAAGCACAGATACGCAGTATTTT.

The chain is built from TRBV5-4 and TRBJ1-1; a possible D gene is TRBD1 (5 bases). The length of the CDR3 is 14 residues. Germline CDR1 reads SGHNT; CDR2 reads YYREEE (reference sequence). The V end was cut by 0 bases, the J end by 5 bases, with 11 bases between. The CDR3 DNA reads TGTGCCAGCAGCTTGGGACGGGGGAGGACTGAAGCTTTCTTT. Its translation: CASSLGRGRTEAFF.

This chain uses TRBV15 with TRBJ2-1; D perhaps matches TRBD2 (5 bases). V was clipped by 0 bases and J by 7 bases, with 10 bases between them. This CDR3 has 14 residues. Germline CDR1 is LNHNV and CDR2 is YYDKDF (reference sequence). CDR3 DNA sequence: TGTGCCACCAGCAGAGATCTACAGCGGAATGAGCAGTTCTTC. It codes for CATSRDLQRNEQFF. Full variable domain (outside the CDR3, taken from reference TRBV15 and TRBJ2-1): DAMVIQNPRYQVTQFGKPVTLSCSQTLNHNVMYWYQQKSSQAPKLLFHYYDKDFNNEADTPDNFQSRRPNTSFCFLDIRSPGLGDTAMYLCATSRDLQRNEQFFGPGTRLTVL.

The genes are TRBV5-6 and TRBJ2-5; D is perhaps TRBD1 (6 bases). The CDR3 is 14 residues long. The germline V gene has CDR1 SGHDT and CDR2 YYEEEE. V gave up 4 bases and J gave up 1 base, with 11 bases separating them. CDR3 in amino acids: CASSIQGPQETQYF. The CDR3 region has the DNA TGTGCCAGCAGCATACAGGGACCCCAAGAGACCCAGTACTTC.